These 10 T cell receptor beta chains originate from one sample sequenced in a study of cytomegalovirus exposure and HLA in healthy donors. Both 60 Vbeta primers and 13 Jbeta primers went into the PCR. TCRdb's table, derived via immunoSEQ multiplex PCR, lists solely in-frame clones and lacks some. Among 55,000 to 85,000 clones listed, around 64% were seen once. The sequenced sample was PBMCs. All receptors derive from a woman in her 50s in good health and CMV-seronegative.

This sequence joins TRBV28 and TRBJ1-5, with TRBD1 identical over 9 bases. The CDR3 spans 15 residues. After removal of 8 bases from V and 5 bases from J, the junction contained 10 bases not matched to a gene. The V gene's germline CDR1 is MDHEN and CDR2 SYDVKM. The CDR3 is CASRPWGQGDQPQHF. CDR3 in DNA: TGTGCCAGCCGCCCTTGGGGACAGGGCGATCAGCCCCAGCATTTT.

The V gene is TRBV5-6, the J gene TRBJ1-2; 7 bases agree with TRBD1. From germline, CDR1 is SGHDT and CDR2 YYEEEE. The junction had 12 bases not matched to a gene; V was cut back by 0 bases and J by 7 bases. CDR3 size: 16 residues. Written as DNA, the CDR3 is TGTGCCAGCAGCTTGGTCGAGCGACAGGGCTTTTCTGGCTACACCTTC. Translated: CASSLVERQGFSGYTF.

This clone was recorded a few times. The rearrangement uses TRBV7-2 and TRBJ2-7; TRBD2 agrees at 7 bases. With 3 bases clipped from V and 6 bases from J, the junction kept 8 bases outside the gene matches. CDR1 SGHTA and CDR2 FQGNSA come from the germline V gene. The CDR3 consists of 14 residues. The CDR3 region has the DNA TGTGCCAGCAGCTTGAGGGCGGGAGCGGGCGAGCAGTACTTC. Residues: CASSLRAGAGEQYF.

J is TRBJ2-1 and V is TRBV6-5; 8 positions match TRBD1. Germline V gene lookup returns CDR1 MNHEY and CDR2 SVGAGI. After removal of 6 bases from V and 5 bases from J, the junction contained 9 bases not matched to a gene. The CDR3 covers 15 residues. The CDR3 loop reads CASSTPDRAHNEQFF. CDR3 sequence (DNA): TGTGCCAGCAGCACCCCGGACAGGGCGCACAATGAGCAGTTCTTC.

V and J are TRBV5-4 and TRBJ1-6; D is uncertain. The CDR3 spans 17 residues. V lost 2 bases and J 6 bases, leaving 18 bases between the germline ends. Germline CDR1 SGHNT, CDR2 YYREEE (reference sequence). The CDR3 is CASSLAAGRVGNSPLHF. DNA of the CDR3: TGTGCCAGCAGCTTAGCGGCCGGGAGAGTTGGTAATTCACCCCTCCACTTT.

The rearrangement uses TRBV5-1 and TRBJ2-5, with 7 bases matching TRBD2. CDR1 SGHRS and CDR2 YFSETQ come from the germline V gene. Trimming removed 0 bases from V and 4 bases from J; junction bases left unmatched: 15. The CDR3 consists of 18 residues. In DNA form, the CDR3 reads TGCGCCAGCAGCTTGGGAGCTTTGTGGCGGGAGAAGAGAGAGACCCAGTACTTC. Translation: CASSLGALWREKRETQYF.

The chain recombines TRBV4-3 with TRBJ2-1; the D gene is possibly TRBD2 (5 bases). The CDR3 totals 18 residues. The V gene lost 0 bases and the J gene lost 0 bases, with 15 bases spanning the gap. Per germline, CDR1 LGHNA and CDR2 YSLEER. In DNA, the CDR3 is TGCGCCAGCAGCCAAGAGTCTCCGGACGGGGACTCCTACAATGAGCAGTTCTTC. Translation gives CASSQESPDGDSYNEQFF.

The chain carries TRBV6-5 and TRBJ2-3; unclear D gene. Germline CDR1 is MNHEY and CDR2 is SVGAGI. V was cut by 5 bases and J by 5 bases, with 11 bases left in between. The CDR3 length is 13 residues. This chain's CDR3 is CASSQSFRDTQYF. CDR3 DNA: TGTGCCAGCAGTCAGTCATTTCGAGATACGCAGTATTTT.

Of note for this clone: This sample includes further DNA sequences coding for the same CDR3. The CDR3 reads CASSQGSSSYNEQFF. In DNA, the CDR3 is TGCGCCAGCAGCCAAGGATCTAGCAGCTACAATGAGCAGTTCTTC. V and J are TRBV4-3 and TRBJ2-1, with D possibly being TRBD2 (5 bases). There are 15 residues in the CDR3. V shed 1 base and J shed 3 bases, with 10 bases lying between them. Germline V lookup: CDR1 LGHNA, CDR2 YSLEER.

V and J are TRBV6-6 and TRBJ2-3; TRBD2 matches 8 bases. The germline V gene has CDR1 MNHNY and CDR2 SVGAGI (reference sequence). This CDR3 is built from 15 residues. The ends lost 7 bases at V and 3 bases at J; junction bases unmatched: 9. The CDR3: CASNLGAGGTDTQYF. CDR3 nucleotide sequence: TGTGCCAGCAACCTTGGGGCGGGAGGTACAGATACGCAGTATTTT.